Below are 10 T cell receptor beta chains sequenced from a single sample in a study of graft-versus-host responses after intestinal transplantation. Measured with immunoSEQ multiplex PCR; TCRdb has only the in-frame clones, and not every one. In the table there are about 12,000 clones, roughly 77% of which are singletons. Intraepithelial and lamina propria lymphocytes were released after the graft tissue was processed. This specimen consisted of ileum tissue, obtained 142 days after intestinal transplantation. Receptor source: a human patient who received an intestinal transplant, so some T cells may come from the graft donor.

The J gene is TRBJ2-5, the V gene TRBV27; TRBD1 is a possible D gene (6 bases). Germline CDR1 and CDR2: MNHEY and SMNVEV (reference sequence). The CDR3 loop spans 17 amino acids. With 1 base removed from V and 5 bases from J, the gap between germline ends came to 20 bases. CDR3 DNA sequence: TGTGCCAGCAGTTTATGTGCCTCGGCCAGGGGAAGGGAGACCCAGTACTTC. This codes for CASSLCASARGRETQYF.

This chain connects TRBV30 to TRBJ2-3; TRBD2 aligns across 8 bases. Germline CDR1 and CDR2: GTSNPN and SVGIG (reference sequence). This CDR3 has 18 residues. Trimming cost V 0 bases and J 2 bases; bases outside gene matches: 13. For the CDR3, the DNA is TGTGCCTGGAGTGTCCCAGCGGGGGTGAGCCCATACACAGATACGCAGTATTTT. Residues: CAWSVPAGVSPYTDTQYF.

The chain is built from TRBV6-5 and TRBJ2-3; the match to TRBD2 covers 11 bases. The CDR3 has 16 amino acids. V dropped 4 bases and J dropped 7; count of bases not matched to a gene: 10. Germline CDR1 reads MNHEY; CDR2 reads SVGAGI. The CDR3 here is CASSSTSGGDRNTQYF. The CDR3 coding sequence is TGTGCCAGCAGTTCTACTAGCGGGGGAGACAGAAATACGCAGTATTTT.

A single count supports this clone. This chain joins TRBV28 and TRBJ1-2; D is undetermined. V shed 2 bases and J shed 8 bases, with 12 bases lying between them. From germline, CDR1 is MDHEN and CDR2 SYDVKM. This CDR3 has 13 amino acids. Here the CDR3 reads CASSLDGRRGYTF. The DNA for the CDR3 is TGTGCCAGCAGTTTAGATGGCCGGCGGGGCTACACCTTC.

This rearrangement joins TRBV29-1 to TRBJ1-1; the D gene is possibly TRBD1 (5 bases). This CDR3 is built from 14 residues. The V and J ends lost 8 bases and 0 bases respectively, with 16 bases between them. Germline V gene data show CDR1 as SQVTM and CDR2 as ANQGSEA. CDR3 nucleotides: TGCAGCTCGGGGGTGGGGGGAGTGAACACTGAAGCTTTCTTT. It yields the protein CSSGVGGVNTEAFF. The complete variable domain, with remaining parts taken from reference TRBV29-1 and TRBJ1-1, reads SAVISQKPSRDICQRGTSLTIQCQVDSQVTMMFWYRQQPGQSLTLIATANQGSEATYESGFVIDKFPISRPNLTFSTLTVSNMSPEDSSIYLCSSGVGGVNTEAFFGQGTRLTVV.

CDR3 DNA sequence: TGTGCCAGCAGTGTGTCTGGAGGTACAGATACGCAGTATTTT. Encoded protein: CASSVSGGTDTQYF. V and J are TRBV2 and TRBJ2-3, with TRBD2 as a possible D gene (5 bases). Germline V gene data show CDR1 as SNHLY and CDR2 as FYNNEI. Deletions cut 4 bases from V and 3 bases from J, with 11 bases between. The CDR3 is 14 amino acids.

The rearrangement joins TRBV2 to TRBJ1-2; 7 bases align to TRBD1. The CDR3 covers 17 residues. V lost 6 bases to trimming and J lost 1 base; unmatched junction nucleotides: 14. Germline V gene lookup returns CDR1 SNHLY and CDR2 FYNNEI. The CDR3 DNA is TGTGCCAGCAGGGGGATCCGACAGGGTCCTATTAACTATGGCTACACCTTC. Amino acid sequence: CASRGIRQGPINYGYTF.

The chain employs TRBV28 and TRBJ1-5; 11 nucleotides align to TRBD1. Germline CDR1 reads MDHEN; CDR2 reads SYDVKM. The CDR3 loop spans 16 amino acids. Trimming at V came to 4 bases and at J to 4 bases, leaving 6 bases not matched to a gene. The CDR3 DNA is TGTGCCAGCAGTTCCACCGGGACAGGGGGAAATCAGCCCCAGCATTTT. Protein: CASSSTGTGGNQPQHF. Full variable domain (missing parts from reference TRBV28 and TRBJ1-5): DVKVTQSSRYLVKRTGEKVFLECVQDMDHENMFWYRQDPGLGLRLIYFSYDVKMKEKGDIPEGYSVSREKKERFSLILESASTNQTSMYLCASSSTGTGGNQPQHFGDGTRLSIL.

This rearrangement joins TRBV13 to TRBJ2-7; TRBD1 agrees at 9 bases. CDR3 length: 16 amino acids. CDR1 PRHDT and CDR2 FYEKMQ come from the germline V gene (reference sequence). J was trimmed by 6 bases and V by 5 bases; bases with no gene match: 14. CDR3 in amino acids: CASSPGDRAPGVEQYF. CDR3 sequence (DNA): TGTGCCAGCAGCCCGGGGGACAGGGCGCCGGGCGTCGAGCAGTACTTC.

V usage is TRBV11-3 and J usage is TRBJ2-7; TRBD1 matches 9 bases. The CDR3 totals 15 residues. In germline, CDR1 is SGHNT, CDR2 YENEEA. Trimming removed 2 bases from V and 2 bases from J; junction bases left unmatched: 4. The CDR3 here is CASSLYWTGAYEQYF. The CDR3 region has the DNA TGTGCCAGCAGCTTATATTGGACAGGGGCCTACGAGCAGTACTTC.